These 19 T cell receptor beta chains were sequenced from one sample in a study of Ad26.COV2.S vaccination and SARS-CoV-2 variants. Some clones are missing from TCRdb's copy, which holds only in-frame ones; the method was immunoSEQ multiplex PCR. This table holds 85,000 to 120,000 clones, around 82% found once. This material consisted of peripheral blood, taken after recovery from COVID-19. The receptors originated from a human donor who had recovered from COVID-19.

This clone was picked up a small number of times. The CDR3 bases are TGCGCCAGCAGCTTGGAGGGCCGGGGCCTCGACGAGCAGTACTTC. Its protein product is CASSLEGRGLDEQYF. V is TRBV5-1 and J is TRBJ2-7; D is tentatively TRBD1 or TRBD2 (5 bases each). The ends were cut back, 0 bases at V and 5 bases at J, with 15 bases in the middle. The germline gives CDR1 SGHRS, CDR2 YFSETQ. This CDR3 has 15 residues.

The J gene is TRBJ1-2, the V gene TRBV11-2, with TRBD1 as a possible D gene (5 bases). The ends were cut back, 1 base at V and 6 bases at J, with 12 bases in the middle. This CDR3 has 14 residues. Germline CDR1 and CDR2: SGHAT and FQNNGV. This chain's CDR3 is CASSLVGLGDGYTF. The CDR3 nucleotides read TGTGCCAGCAGCTTAGTGGGGCTTGGCGATGGCTACACCTTC.

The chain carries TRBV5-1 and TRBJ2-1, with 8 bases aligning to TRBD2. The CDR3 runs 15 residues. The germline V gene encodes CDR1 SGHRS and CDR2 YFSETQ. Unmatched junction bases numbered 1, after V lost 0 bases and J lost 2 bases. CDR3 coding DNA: TGCGCCAGCAGCTTGGCGGGGGGGACCTACAATGAGCAGTTCTTC. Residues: CASSLAGGTYNEQFF.

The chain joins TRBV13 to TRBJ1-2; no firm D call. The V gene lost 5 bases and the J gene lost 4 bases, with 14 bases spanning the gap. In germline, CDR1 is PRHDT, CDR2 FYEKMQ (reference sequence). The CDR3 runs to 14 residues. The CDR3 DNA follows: TGTGCCAGCAGCATCAATATAGGGAGCTATGGCTACACCTTC. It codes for CASSINIGSYGYTF. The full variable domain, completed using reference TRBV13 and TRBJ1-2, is AAGVIQSPRHLIKEKRETATLKCYPIPRHDTVYWYQQGPGQDPQFLISFYEKMQSDKGSIPDRFSAQQFSDYHSELNMSSLELGDSALYFCASSINIGSYGYTFGSGTRLTVV.

The CDR3 DNA sequence: TGTGCCAGCAGTTTTGGGCGAAATCAGCCCCAGCATTTT. Its protein product is CASSFGRNQPQHF. The chain uses TRBV6-5 and TRBJ1-5; D gene ambiguous. The V end was cut by 4 bases, the J end by 4 bases, with 8 bases between. The CDR3 loop spans 13 amino acids. Germline V gene lookup returns CDR1 MNHEY and CDR2 SVGAGI.

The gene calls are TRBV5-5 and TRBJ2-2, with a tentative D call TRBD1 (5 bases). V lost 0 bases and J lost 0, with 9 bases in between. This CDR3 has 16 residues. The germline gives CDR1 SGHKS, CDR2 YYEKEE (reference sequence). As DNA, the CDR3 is TGTGCCAGCAGCTTGGTAGGCAGGGCGAACACCGGGGAGCTGTTTTTT. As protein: CASSLVGRANTGELFF. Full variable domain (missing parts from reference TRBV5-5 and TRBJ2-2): DAGVTQSPTHLIKTRGQQVTLRCSPISGHKSVSWYQQVLGQGPQFIFQYYEKEERGRGNFPDRFSARQFPNYSSELNVNALLLGDSALYLCASSLVGRANTGELFFGEGSRLTVL.

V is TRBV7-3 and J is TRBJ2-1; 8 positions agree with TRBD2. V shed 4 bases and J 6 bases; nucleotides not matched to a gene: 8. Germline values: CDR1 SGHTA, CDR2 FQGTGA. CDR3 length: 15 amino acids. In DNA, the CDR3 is TGTGCCAGCAGCTCCCCGGGGGGGCCATTCAATGAGCAGTTCTTC. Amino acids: CASSSPGGPFNEQFF.

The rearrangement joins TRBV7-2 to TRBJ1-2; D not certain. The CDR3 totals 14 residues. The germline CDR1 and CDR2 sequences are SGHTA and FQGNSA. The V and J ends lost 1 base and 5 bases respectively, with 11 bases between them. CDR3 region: CASSLGPGYYGYTF. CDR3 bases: TGTGCCAGCAGCTTAGGGCCAGGATATTATGGCTACACCTTC.

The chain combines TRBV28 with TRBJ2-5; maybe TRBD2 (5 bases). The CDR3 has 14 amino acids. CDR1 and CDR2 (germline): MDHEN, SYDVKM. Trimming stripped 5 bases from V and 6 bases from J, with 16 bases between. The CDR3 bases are TGTGCCAGCAGTAAGGACGCTCGAGGGAAGACCCAGTACTTC. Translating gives CASSKDARGKTQYF.

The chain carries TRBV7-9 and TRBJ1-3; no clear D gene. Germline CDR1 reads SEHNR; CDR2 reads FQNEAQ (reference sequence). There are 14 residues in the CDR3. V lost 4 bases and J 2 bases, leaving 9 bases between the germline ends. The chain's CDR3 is CASSSTLAGNTIYF. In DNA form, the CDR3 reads TGTGCCAGCAGCTCGACCCTGGCTGGAAACACCATATATTTT.

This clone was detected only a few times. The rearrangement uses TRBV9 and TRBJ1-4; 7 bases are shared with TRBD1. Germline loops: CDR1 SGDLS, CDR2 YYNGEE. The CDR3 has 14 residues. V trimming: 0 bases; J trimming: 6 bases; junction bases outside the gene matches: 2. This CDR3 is CASSVAGTDEKLFF. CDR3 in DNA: TGTGCCAGCAGCGTAGCCGGGACAGATGAAAAACTGTTTTTT.

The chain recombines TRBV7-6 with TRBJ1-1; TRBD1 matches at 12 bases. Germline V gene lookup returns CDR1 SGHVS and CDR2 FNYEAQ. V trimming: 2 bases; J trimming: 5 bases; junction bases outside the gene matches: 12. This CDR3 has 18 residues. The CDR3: CASSLMSGTGGFYTEAFF. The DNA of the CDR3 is TGTGCCAGCAGCTTAATGTCCGGGACAGGGGGCTTTTATACTGAAGCTTTCTTT.

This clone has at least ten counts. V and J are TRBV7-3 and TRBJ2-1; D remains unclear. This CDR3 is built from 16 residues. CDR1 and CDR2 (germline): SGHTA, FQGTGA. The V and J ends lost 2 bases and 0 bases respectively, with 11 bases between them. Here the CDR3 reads CASSLSAESSYNEQFF. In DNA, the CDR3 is TGTGCCAGCAGCTTATCGGCGGAAAGCTCCTACAATGAGCAGTTCTTC.

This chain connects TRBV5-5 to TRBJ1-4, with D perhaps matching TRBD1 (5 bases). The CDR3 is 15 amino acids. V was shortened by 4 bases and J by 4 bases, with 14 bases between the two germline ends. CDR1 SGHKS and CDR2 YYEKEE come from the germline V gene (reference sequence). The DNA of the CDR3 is TGTGCCAGCAGCGTCGAAGGGGTAAATAATGAAAAACTGTTTTTT. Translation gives CASSVEGVNNEKLFF.

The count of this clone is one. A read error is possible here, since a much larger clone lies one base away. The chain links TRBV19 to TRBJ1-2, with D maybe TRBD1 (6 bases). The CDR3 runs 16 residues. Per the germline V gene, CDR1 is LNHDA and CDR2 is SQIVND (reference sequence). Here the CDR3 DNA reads TGTGCCAGTAGGACCATAGCGACAGGCAGTGGATATGACTACACCTTC. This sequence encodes CASRTIATGSGYDYTF.

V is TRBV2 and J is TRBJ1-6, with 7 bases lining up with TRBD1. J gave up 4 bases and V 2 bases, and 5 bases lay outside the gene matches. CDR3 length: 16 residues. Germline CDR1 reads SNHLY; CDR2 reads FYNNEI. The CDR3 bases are TGTGCCAGCAGTGAAATAGGGGGCGATTATAATTCACCCCTCCACTTT. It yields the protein CASSEIGGDYNSPLHF.

CDR3 bases: TGTGCCAGCAGCTACCCCGGGGAGCCTTTAGAGCAGTTCTTC. Translating it yields CASSYPGEPLEQFF. The chain couples TRBV7-2 to TRBJ2-1, with D tentatively TRBD2 (5 bases). Trimming took off 4 bases at V and 10 bases at J, with 17 bases between the two ends. The CDR3 totals 14 residues. Germline V CDR1 and CDR2: SGHTA, FQGNSA.

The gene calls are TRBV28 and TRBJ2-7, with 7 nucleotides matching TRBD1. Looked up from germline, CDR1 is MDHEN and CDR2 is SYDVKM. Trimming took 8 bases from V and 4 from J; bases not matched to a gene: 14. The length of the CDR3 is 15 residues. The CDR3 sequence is CASFLGGAKEYEQYF. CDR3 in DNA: TGTGCCAGCTTTTTAGGGGGCGCGAAAGAATACGAGCAGTACTTC.

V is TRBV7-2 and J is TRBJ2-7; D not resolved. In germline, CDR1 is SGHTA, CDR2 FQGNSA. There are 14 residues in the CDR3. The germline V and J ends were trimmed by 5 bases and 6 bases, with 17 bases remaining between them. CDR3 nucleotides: TGTGCCAGCAGCACCGACCGGGCCGCCGCCGAGCAGTACTTC. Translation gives CASSTDRAAAEQYF.